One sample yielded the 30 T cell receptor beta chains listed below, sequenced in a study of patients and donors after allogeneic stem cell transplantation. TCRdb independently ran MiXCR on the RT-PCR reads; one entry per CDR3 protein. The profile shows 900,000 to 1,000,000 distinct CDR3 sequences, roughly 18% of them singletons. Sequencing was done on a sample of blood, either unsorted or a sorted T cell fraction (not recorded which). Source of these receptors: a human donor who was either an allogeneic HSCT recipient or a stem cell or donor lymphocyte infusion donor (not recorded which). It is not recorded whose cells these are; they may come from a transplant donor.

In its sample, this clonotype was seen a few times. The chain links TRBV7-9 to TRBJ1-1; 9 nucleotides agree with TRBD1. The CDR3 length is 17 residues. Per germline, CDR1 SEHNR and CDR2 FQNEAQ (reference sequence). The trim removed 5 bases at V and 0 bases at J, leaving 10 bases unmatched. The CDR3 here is CASSGTGGASMNTEAFF. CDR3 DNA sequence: TGTGCCAGCAGCGGAACAGGGGGCGCGTCCATGAACACTGAAGCTTTCTTT.

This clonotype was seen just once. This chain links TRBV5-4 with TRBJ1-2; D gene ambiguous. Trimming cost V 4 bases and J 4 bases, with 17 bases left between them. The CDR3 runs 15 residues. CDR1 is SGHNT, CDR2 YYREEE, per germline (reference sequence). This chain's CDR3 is CASSAPLGQPYGYTF. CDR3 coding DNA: TGTGCCAGCAGCGCACCCCTCGGGCAGCCCTATGGCTACACCTTC.

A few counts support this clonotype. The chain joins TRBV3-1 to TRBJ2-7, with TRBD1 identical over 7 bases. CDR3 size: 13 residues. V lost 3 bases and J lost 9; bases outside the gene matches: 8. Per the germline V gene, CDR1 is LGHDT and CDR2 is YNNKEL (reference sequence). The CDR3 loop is CASSQGVAGGQYF. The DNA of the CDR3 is TGTGCCAGCAGCCAGGGGGTGGCAGGGGGGCAGTACTTC.

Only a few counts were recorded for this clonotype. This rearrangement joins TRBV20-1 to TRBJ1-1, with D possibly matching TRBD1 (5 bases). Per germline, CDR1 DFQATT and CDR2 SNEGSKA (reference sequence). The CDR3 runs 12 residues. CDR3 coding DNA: TGCAGCGACCTGGGGGGACACACTGAAGCTTTCTTT. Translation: CSDLGGHTEAFF.

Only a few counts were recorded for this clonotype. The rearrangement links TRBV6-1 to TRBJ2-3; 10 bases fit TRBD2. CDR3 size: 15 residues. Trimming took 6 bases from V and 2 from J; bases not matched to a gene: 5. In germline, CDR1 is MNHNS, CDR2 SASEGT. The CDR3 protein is CASSRSGRLTDTQYF. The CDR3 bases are TGTGCCAGCAGCCGTAGCGGGAGGCTCACAGATACGCAGTATTTT.

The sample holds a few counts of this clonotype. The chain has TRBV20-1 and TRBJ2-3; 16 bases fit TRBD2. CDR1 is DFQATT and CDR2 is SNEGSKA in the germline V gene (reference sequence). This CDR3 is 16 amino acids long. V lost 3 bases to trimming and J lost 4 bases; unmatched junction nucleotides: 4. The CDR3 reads CSASGTSGGAPDTQYF. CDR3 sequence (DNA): TGCAGTGCTAGTGGGACTAGCGGGGGGGCCCCAGATACGCAGTATTTT.

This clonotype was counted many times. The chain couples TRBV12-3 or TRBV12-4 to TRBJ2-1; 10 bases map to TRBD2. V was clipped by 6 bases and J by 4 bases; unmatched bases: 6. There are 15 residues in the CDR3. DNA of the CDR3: TGTGCCAGCAGGTCCGGGACTAGCGTATACAATGAGCAGTTCTTC. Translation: CASRSGTSVYNEQFF.

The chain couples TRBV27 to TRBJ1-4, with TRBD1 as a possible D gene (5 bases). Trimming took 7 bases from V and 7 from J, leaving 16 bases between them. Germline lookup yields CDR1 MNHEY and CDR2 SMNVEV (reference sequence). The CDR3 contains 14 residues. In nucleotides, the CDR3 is TGTGCCAGCACTAGGTGGGGGATTGGTGAAAAACTGTTTTTT. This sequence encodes CASTRWGIGEKLFF.

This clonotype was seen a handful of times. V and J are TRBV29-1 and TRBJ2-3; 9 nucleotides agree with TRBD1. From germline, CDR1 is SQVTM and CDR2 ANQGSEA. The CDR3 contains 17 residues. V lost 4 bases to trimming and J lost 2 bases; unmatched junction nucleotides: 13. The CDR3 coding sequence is TGCAGCGTTGTAGGGGGGTTGACAGGGGGTTACACAGATACGCAGTATTTT. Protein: CSVVGGLTGGYTDTQYF.

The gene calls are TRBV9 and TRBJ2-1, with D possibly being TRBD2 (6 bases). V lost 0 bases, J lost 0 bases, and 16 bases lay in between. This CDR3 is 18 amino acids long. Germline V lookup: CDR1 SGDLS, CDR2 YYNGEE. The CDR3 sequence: CASSVEGLRGSSYNEQFF. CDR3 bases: TGTGCCAGCAGCGTAGAGGGACTCCGGGGTAGCTCCTACAATGAGCAGTTCTTC. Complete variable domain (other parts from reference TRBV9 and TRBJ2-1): DSGVTQTPKHLITATGQRVTLRCSPRSGDLSVYWYQQSLDQGLQFLIQYYNGEERAKGNILERFSAQQFPDLHSELNLSSLELGDSALYFCASSVEGLRGSSYNEQFFGPGTRLTVL.

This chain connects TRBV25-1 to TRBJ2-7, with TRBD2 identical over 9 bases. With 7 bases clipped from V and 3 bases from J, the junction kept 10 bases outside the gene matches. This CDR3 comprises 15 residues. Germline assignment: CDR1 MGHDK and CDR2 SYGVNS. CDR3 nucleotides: TGTGCCAGCACCGAAGGTGGCGGGGGGGGCTACGAGCAGTACTTC. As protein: CASTEGGGGGYEQYF.

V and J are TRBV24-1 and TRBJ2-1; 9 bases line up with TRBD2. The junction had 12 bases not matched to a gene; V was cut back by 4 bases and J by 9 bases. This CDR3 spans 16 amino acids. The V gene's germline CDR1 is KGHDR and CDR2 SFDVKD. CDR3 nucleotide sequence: TGTGCCACCAGTGACGGCCCCGATAGCGGGAGTCGTGAGCAGTTCTTC. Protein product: CATSDGPDSGSREQFF.

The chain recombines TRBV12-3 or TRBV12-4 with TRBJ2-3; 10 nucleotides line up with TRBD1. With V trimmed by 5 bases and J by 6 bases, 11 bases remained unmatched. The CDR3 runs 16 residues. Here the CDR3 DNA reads TGTGCCAGCAGTGGACAGGGGGTTGAGTTTTGGGATACGCAGTATTTT. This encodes CASSGQGVEFWDTQYF.

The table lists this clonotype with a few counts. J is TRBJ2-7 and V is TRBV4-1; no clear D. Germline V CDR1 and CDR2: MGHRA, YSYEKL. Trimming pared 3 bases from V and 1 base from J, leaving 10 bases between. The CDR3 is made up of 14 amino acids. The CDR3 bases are TGCGCCAGCAGCCATGAAGACACGTCCTACGAGCAGTACTTC. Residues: CASSHEDTSYEQYF.

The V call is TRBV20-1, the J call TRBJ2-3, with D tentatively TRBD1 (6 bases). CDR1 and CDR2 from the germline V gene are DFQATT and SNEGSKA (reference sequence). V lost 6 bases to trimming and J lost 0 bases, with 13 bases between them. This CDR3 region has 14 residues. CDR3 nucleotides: TGCAGTGCCCCTCTAAGGGGGAGCACAGATACGCAGTATTTT. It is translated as CSAPLRGSTDTQYF.

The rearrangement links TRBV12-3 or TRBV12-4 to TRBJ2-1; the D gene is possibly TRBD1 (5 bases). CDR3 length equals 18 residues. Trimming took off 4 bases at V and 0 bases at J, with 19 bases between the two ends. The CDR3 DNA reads TGTGCCAGCAGTTCCGGGTGGACATTATCCGTCTCCTACAATGAGCAGTTCTTC. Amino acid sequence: CASSSGWTLSVSYNEQFF.

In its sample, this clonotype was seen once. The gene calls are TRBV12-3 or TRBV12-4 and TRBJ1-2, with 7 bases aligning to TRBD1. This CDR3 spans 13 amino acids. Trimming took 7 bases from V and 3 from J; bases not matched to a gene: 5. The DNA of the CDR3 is TGTGCCAGCACCCAAGACAGGGACTATGGCTACACCTTC. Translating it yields CASTQDRDYGYTF.

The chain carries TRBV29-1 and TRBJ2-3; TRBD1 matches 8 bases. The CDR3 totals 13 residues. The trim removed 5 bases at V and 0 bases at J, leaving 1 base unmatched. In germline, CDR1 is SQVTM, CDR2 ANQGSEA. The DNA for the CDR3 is TGCAGCGTTACAGGGGGAAGCACAGATACGCAGTATTTT. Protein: CSVTGGSTDTQYF.

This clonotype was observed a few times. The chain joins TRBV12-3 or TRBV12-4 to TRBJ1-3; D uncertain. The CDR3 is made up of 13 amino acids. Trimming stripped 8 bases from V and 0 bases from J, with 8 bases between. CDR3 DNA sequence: TGTGCCAGCCGGGCTCCCTCTGGAAACACCATATATTTT. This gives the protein CASRAPSGNTIYF.

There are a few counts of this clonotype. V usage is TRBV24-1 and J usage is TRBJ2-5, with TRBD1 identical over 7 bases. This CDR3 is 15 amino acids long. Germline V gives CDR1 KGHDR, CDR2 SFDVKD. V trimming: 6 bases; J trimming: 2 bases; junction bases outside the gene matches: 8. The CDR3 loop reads CATSTPWDSQETQYF. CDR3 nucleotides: TGTGCCACCAGTACACCCTGGGACAGTCAAGAGACCCAGTACTTC.

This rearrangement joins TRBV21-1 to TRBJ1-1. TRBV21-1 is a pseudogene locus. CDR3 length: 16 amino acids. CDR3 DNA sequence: TGTGCCAGCAGCAAAGGGGGGGAGGGGCTCTGCACTGAAGCTTTCTTT. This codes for CASSKGGEGLCTEAFF.

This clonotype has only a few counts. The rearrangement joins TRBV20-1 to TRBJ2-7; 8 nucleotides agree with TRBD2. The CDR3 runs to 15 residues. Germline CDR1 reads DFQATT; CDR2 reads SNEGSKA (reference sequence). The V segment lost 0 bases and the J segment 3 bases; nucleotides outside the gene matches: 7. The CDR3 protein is CSARDRGREGYEQYF. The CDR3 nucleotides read TGCAGTGCTAGAGATCGCGGCCGGGAGGGCTACGAGCAGTACTTC.

The CDR3 DNA follows: TGCGCCAGCAGCTTGGCTTGGGGGGAACCCTACGAGCAGTACTTC. Residues: CASSLAWGEPYEQYF. The gene calls are TRBV5-1 and TRBJ2-7; tentatively, D is TRBD2 (6 bases). The CDR3 extends over 15 amino acids. Germline CDR1 and CDR2: SGHRS and YFSETQ. Trimming cost V 0 bases and J 2 bases, with 12 bases left between them.

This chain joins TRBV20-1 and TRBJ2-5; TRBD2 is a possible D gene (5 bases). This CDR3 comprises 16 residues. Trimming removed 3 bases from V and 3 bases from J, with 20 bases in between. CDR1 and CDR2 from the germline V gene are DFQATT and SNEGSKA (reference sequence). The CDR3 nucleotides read TGCAGTGCTAGTGAGCCAAGCTACGGACTCGAAGAGACCCAGTACTTC. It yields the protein CSASEPSYGLEETQYF.

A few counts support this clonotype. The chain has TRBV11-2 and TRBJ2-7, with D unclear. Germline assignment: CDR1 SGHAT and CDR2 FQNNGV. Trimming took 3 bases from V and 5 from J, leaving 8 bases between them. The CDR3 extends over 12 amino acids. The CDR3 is CASSFRHHEQYF. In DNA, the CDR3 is TGTGCCAGCAGCTTTAGGCACCACGAGCAGTACTTC. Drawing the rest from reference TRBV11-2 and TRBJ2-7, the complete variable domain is EAGVAQSPRYKIIEKRQSVAFWCNPISGHATLYWYQQILGQGPKLLIQFQNNGVVDDSQLPKDRFSAERLKGVDSTLKIQPAKLEDSAVYLCASSFRHHEQYFGPGTRLTVT.

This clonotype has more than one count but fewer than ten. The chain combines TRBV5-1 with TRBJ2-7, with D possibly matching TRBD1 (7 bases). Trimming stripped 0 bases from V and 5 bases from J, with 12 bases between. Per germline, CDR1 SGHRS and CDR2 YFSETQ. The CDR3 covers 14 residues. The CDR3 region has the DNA TGCGCCAGCAGCTTGGATCTCAGGGGGGACGAGCAGTACTTC. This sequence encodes CASSLDLRGDEQYF.

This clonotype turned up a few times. The DNA of the CDR3 is TGTGCCAGCAGTTTAAGGTCTCGCGGGGAGCTGTTTTTT. Protein: CASSLRSRGELFF. The chain carries TRBV28 and TRBJ2-2; D is unresolved. The CDR3 consists of 13 residues. CDR1 and CDR2 from the germline V gene are MDHEN and SYDVKM. The germline V and J ends were trimmed by 2 bases and 7 bases, with 8 bases remaining between them.

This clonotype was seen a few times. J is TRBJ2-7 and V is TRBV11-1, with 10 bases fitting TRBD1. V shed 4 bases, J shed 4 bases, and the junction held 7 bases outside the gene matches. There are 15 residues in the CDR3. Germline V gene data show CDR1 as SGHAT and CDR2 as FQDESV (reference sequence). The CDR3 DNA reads TGTGCCAGCAGCTCGGACAGGGGGTTCGTGTACGAGCAGTACTTC. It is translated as CASSSDRGFVYEQYF.

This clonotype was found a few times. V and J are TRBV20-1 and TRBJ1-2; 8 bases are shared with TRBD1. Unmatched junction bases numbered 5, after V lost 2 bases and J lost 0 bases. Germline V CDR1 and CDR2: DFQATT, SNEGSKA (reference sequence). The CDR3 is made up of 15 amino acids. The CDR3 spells CSARRQGSTNYGYTF. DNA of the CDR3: TGCAGTGCTAGACGACAGGGGAGTACTAACTATGGCTACACCTTC.

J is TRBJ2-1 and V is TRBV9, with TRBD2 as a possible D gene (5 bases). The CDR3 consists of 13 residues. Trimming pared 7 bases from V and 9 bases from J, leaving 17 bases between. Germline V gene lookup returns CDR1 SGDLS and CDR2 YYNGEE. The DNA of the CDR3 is TGTGCCAGCTCCTCGAGGGTAGGGTTTGAGCAGTTCTTC. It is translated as CASSSRVGFEQFF.